Sequencing of this TCR beta chain was carried out in a study of blood T cell repertoires in COVID-19 (dated by TCRdb to 2020 to 2022). As for the study more broadly: The collaborator samples originated in the United States, Italy and Spain and spanned the acute and convalescent phases of COVID-19. The material from the prospective study consisted of cDNA or gDNA derived from T cells, B-cell-depleted T cells, or PBMCs. Subjects who had been exposed to COVID-19, were actively infected with it, or had recovered from it provided the deeply sampled blood TCRbeta repertoires that made up the dataset. The repertoires were released in a freely available public database meant as a resource for research on the immune response to SARS-CoV-2. The samples were drawn from two sources: the first 160 participants of the ongoing ImmuneRACE study, and fewer than 1,500 subjects contributed by 6 global collaborators. Sample metadata almost always included a de-identified subject ID, COVID-19 status, age in years and sex. HLA class I and class II types, where available, came from metadata supplied by the sample provider rather than from assay-based typing. General findings and caveats noted by the study authors: Clinical and demographic metadata were provided uncurated, with the amount varying by source and participant.

Comments on this clone: Its recognized antigen is unknown. Base-call qualities are not available, and no considerably larger clone is one nucleotide away.

Relative to germline, V is 0 bases shorter and J is 4 bases shorter, with 10 bases between their ends. Including cysteine and phenylalanine, the CDR3 has 14 amino acids. Only CDR3 DNA remains: 42 bases, in frame from the first base. The germline V gene provides CDR1 SGHRS and CDR2 YFSETQ. The immunoSEQ Assay, a bias-controlled multiplex PCR, was used to amplify TCRbeta CDR3 regions from genomic DNA. Under the source paper's analysis protocol: The number of nucleated cells in each sample was estimated from the amplification of reference gene primers within the assay. To quantify the absolute abundance of each unique TCRbeta CDR3 rearrangement, sequence reads were collapsed and filtered. For each sample, productive Simpson clonality was calculated as the square root of Simpson's diversity index over productive rearrangements. Held by TCRdb, this immuneACCESS table contains in-frame sequences only and omits some clones. Under half of the omission traces to an unresolved V gene where checked; the cause of the rest is unknown. V and J calls and clone size follow that table, whereas D and trimming were derived from the DNA. The sample contains about 260,000 clones, approximately 86% of them found a single time. Jointly, the top ten make up more than 4.5% of the sample.

In Seattle, one collaborating source enrolled patients while the infection was active and tracked those patients longitudinally over the course of disease. Each collaborating institution followed its own protocols to collect whole blood in K2EDTA tubes. For TCRbeta analysis, collaborators shipped samples in one of three forms: frozen whole blood, isolated PBMCs, or DNA extracted from either of those sample types. The source material was peripheral blood. The sequence links TRBV5-1 to TRBJ1-2, and the D gene may be TRBD1, 6 bases matching. The sequence was collected from a woman in her sixties or seventies with COVID-19, enrolled during active disease. This receptor carries the CDR3 CASSLAPDSYGYTF. The base sequence is TGCGCCAGCAGCTTGGCACCGGACAGCTATGGCTACACCTTC. The entire variable domain, with the stretches around the CDR3 drawn from the reference TRBV5-1 and TRBJ1-2 proteins, is KAGVTQTPRYLIKTRGQQVTLSCSPISGHRSVSWYQQTPGQGLQFLFEYFSETQRNKGNFPGRFSGRQFSNSRSEMNVSTLELGDSALYLCASSLAPDSYGYTFGSGTRLTVV.